This TCR beta chain was recovered during a study of patients and donors after allogeneic stem cell transplantation. The CDR3 contains 14 residues. Germline CDR1 reads MNHEY; CDR2 reads SMNVEV (reference sequence). Trimming cost V 4 bases and J 3 bases; bases outside gene matches: 2. TCRdb recomputed calls from the RT-PCR reads with MiXCR, one row per CDR3 protein. The table shows more than 850,000 distinct CDR3 sequences, with roughly 18% occurring only once. This clonotype has a handful of counts. The TCR was taken from a human donor who was either an allogeneic HSCT recipient or a stem cell or donor lymphocyte infusion donor (not recorded which). It is not recorded whose cells these are; they may come from a transplant donor. The specimen sequenced was blood, either unsorted or a sorted T cell fraction (not recorded which). The chain uses TRBV27 and TRBJ2-3, with 9 bases aligning to TRBD1. Here the CDR3 DNA reads TGTGCCAGCAGTTGGACAGGGGAGACAGATACGCAGTATTTT. Encoded protein: CASSWTGETDTQYF.